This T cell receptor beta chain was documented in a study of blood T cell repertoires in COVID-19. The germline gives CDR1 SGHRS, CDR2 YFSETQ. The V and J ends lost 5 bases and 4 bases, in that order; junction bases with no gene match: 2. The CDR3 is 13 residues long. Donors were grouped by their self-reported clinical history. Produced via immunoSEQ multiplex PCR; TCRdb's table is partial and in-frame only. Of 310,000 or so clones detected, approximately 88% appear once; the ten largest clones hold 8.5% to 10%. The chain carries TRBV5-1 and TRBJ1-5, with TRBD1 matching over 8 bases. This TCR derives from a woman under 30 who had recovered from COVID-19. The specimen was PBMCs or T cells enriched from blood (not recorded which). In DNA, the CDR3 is TGCGCCAGCAGTTGGACAGGGAATCAGCCCCAGCATTTT. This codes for CASSWTGNQPQHF.